This T cell receptor beta chain was observed in a study of cytomegalovirus exposure and HLA in healthy donors. For the study at large: HLA-typed donors were the source of around 85 million unique TCRs held in an early data release. Among the roughly 370 genotyped donors, less than 85% were placed in the Caucasian-associated ancestry cluster.

CDR3 length equals 17 residues. Germline V gene sequence: CDR1 SGHRS, CDR2 YFSETQ. With V trimmed by 4 bases and J by 4 bases, 7 bases remained unmatched. A multiplex PCR was run with 60 Vbeta primers and 13 Jbeta primers. Sequencing was performed with immunoSEQ multiplex PCR; in TCRdb, only in-frame clones are kept and a portion is missing. The sample lists around 200,000 clones, 65% to 90% occurring once. This chain links TRBV5-1 with TRBJ2-3, with TRBD2 matching 15 bases. The TCR originated in a woman aged 25 to 39 in good health and CMV-seronegative. What was sequenced was PBMCs. The CDR3 sequence: CASSRSGLAGGADTQYF. The CDR3 nucleotides read TGCGCCAGCAGCCGCTCAGGACTAGCGGGGGGGGCAGATACGCAGTATTTT.